This T cell receptor beta chain derives from a study of cytomegalovirus exposure and HLA in healthy donors. Study-level results: Evidence from a later analysis indicated that most CMV-associated TCR beta chains looked HLA-restricted.

In regard to this clone: Its antigen is unknown.

CDR1 is SGHVS and CDR2 is FQNEAQ in the germline V gene. This CDR3 spans 13 amino acids. The ends lost 5 bases at V and 3 bases at J; junction bases unmatched: 4. Primers for the PCR totalled 60 Vbeta and 13 Jbeta. Some clones are missing from TCRdb's copy, which holds only in-frame ones; the method was immunoSEQ multiplex PCR. This sample has around 200,000 clones; approximately 80% occur once, and the top ten carry about 2.6%. The chain links TRBV7-8 to TRBJ2-7, with 7 bases identical to TRBD2. This receptor was identified in a woman in her forties or fifties in good health and CMV-seropositive. Material: PBMCs. In DNA, the CDR3 is TGTGCCAGCAGCCCGCGGACTAGCTACGAGCAGTACTTC. Its translation is CASSPRTSYEQYF. The variable domain in full, completed from reference TRBV7-8 and TRBJ2-7, reads GAGVSQSPRYKVAKRGQDVALRCDPISGHVSLFWYQQALGQGPEFLTYFQNEAQLDKSGLPSDRFFAERPEGSVSTLKIQRTQQEDSAVYLCASSPRTSYEQYFGPGTRLTVT.